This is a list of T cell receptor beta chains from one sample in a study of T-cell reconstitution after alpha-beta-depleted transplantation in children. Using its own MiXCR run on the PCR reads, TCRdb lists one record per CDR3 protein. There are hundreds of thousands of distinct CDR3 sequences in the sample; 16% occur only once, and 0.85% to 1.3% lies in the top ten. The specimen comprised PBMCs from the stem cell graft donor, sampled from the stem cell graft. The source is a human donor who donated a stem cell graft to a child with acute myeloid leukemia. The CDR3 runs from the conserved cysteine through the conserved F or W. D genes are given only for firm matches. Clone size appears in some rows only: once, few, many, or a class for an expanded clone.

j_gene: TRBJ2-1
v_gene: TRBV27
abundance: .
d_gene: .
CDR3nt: TGTGCCAGCAGTTTTACCTACAATGAGCTGTTCTTC
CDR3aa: CASSFTYNELFF

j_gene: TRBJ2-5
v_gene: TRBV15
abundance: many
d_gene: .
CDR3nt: TGTGCCACCAGCAGAGATATAGCGGACCAAGAGACCCAGTACTTC
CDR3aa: CATSRDIADQETQYF

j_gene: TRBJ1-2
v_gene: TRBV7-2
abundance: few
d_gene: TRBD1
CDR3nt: TGTGCCAGCAGCCCGAGAACAGGGGACCCCTATGGCTACACCTTC
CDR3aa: CASSPRTGDPYGYTF

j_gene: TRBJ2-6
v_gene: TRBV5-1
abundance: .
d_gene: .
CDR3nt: TGCGCCAGCAGCCAGGGACTGACAGGGGCCAACGTCCTGACTTTC
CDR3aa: CASSQGLTGANVLTF

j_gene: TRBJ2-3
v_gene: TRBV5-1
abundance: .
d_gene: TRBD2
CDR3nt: TGCGCCAGCAGCCCGACCTTTACTAGCGGGTCCTACACAGATACGCAGTATTTT
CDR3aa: CASSPTFTSGSYTDTQYF

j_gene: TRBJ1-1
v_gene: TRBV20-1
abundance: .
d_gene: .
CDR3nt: TGCAGTGCTCTCCCTACAGGGAACACTGAAGCTTTCTTT
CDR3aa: CSALPTGNTEAFF

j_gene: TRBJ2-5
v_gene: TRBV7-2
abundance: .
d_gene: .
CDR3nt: TGTGCCAGCAGCTTATTGAGTTACCAAGAGACCCAGTACTTC
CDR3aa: CASSLLSYQETQYF

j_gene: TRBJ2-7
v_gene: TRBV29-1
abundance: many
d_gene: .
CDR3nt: TGCAGCGTTCTGGGATTCTACGAGCAGTACTTC
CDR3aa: CSVLGFYEQYF

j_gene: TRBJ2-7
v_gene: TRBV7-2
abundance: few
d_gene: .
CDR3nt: TGTGCCAGCAGCTTAGAGGGACTCTCCTCCTACGAGCAGTACTTC
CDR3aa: CASSLEGLSSYEQYF

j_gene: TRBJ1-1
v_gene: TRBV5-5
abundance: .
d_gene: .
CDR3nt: TGTGCCAGCAGCTTGAGTTCTCAGGTGAACACTGAAGCTTTCTTT
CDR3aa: CASSLSSQVNTEAFF

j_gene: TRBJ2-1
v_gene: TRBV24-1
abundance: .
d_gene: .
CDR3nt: TGTGCCACCAGTGATAACACCTACAATGAGCAGTTCTTC
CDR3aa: CATSDNTYNEQFF

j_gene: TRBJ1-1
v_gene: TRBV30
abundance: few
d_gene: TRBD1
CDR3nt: TGTGCCTGGAGCGTCGGGACAGACACTGAAGCTTTCTTT
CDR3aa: CAWSVGTDTEAFF

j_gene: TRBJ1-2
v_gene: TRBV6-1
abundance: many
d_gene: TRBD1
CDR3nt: TGTGCCAGCAGACCCTTTGACAGGGTGGGCGGCTACACCTTC
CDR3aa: CASRPFDRVGGYTF

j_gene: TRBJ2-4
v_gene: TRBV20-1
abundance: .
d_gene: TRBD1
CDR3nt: TGCAGTGCTAGAGTCCGAGACAGGGCGGCGAACATTCAGTACTTC
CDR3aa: CSARVRDRAANIQYF

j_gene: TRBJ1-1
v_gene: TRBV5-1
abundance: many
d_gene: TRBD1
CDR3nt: TGCGCCAGCAGCATACAGGGGCGGACTGAAGCTTTCTTT
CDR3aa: CASSIQGRTEAFF

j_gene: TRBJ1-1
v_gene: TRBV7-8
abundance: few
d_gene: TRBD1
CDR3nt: TGTGCCAGCAGCTTAGCAGGTCAGGGGGGCCGAGGCACTGAAGCTTTCTTT
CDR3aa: CASSLAGQGGRGTEAFF

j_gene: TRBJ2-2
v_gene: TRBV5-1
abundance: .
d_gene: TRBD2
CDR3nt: TGCGCCAGCAGCTCCGGACTAGCTGGAGACACCGGGGAGCTGTTTTTT
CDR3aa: CASSSGLAGDTGELFF

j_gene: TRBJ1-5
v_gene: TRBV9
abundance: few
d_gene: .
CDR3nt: TGTGCCAGCAGTCCCCAATCTAGGGAACGGGTTAGCAATCAGCCCCAGCATTTT
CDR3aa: CASSPQSRERVSNQPQHF

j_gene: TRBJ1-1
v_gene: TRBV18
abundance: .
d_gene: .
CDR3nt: TGTGCCAGCTCATCACCGGGACGGAGGTCCACTGAAGCTTTCTTT
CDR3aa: CASSSPGRRSTEAFF

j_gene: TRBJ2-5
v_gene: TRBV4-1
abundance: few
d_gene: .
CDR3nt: TGCGCCAGCAGCCAAGGGTTTCAAGAGACCCAGTACTTC
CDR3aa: CASSQGFQETQYF

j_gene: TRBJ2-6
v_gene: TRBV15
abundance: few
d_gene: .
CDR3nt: TGTGCCACCAGCAGTGATCCGGGGTGGGGTGCTGGGGCCAACGTCCTGACTTTC
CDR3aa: CATSSDPGWGAGANVLTF

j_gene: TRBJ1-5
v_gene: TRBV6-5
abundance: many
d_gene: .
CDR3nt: TGTGCCAGCAAGGAGTATAGCAATCAGCCCCAGCATTTT
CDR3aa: CASKEYSNQPQHF

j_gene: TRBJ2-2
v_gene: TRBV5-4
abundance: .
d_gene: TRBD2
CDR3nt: TGTGCCAGCAGCTTGGGTCTAGCGGGGTCTTCGAACACCGGGGAGCTGTTTTTT
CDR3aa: CASSLGLAGSSNTGELFF

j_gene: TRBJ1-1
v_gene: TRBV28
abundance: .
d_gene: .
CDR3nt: TGTGCCAGCAGTTTATCAACAGGTTCGAACACTGAAGCTTTCTTT
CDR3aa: CASSLSTGSNTEAFF

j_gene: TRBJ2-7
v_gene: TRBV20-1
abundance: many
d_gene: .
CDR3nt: TGCAGTGCTAGTGCCCAAATATCCTACGAGCAGTACTTC
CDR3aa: CSASAQISYEQYF

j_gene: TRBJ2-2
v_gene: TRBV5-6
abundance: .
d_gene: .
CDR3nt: TGTGCCAGCAGTCTTCCCTCAGGGGAGACCGGGGAGCTGTTTTTT
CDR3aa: CASSLPSGETGELFF

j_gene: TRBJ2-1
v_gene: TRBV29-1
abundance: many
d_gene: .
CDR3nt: TGCAGCGTTGAATCAGGGGGGCCTGTGAATGAGCAGTTCTTC
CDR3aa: CSVESGGPVNEQFF

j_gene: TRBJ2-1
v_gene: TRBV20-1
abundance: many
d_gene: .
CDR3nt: TGCAGTGCTAGAGCTAGGCGCGGGGACTACAATGAGCAGTTCTTC
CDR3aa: CSARARRGDYNEQFF

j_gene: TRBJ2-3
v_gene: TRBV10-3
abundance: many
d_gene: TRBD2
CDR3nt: TGTGCCATCAGACAACGGGGGGGGAGCACAGATACGCAGTATTTT
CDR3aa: CAIRQRGGSTDTQYF